The 9 T cell receptor beta chains in this list originate from one sample, sequenced in a study of blood T cell repertoires in COVID-19. Generated by immunoSEQ multiplex PCR, the TCRdb table keeps only in-frame clones and is missing some. In the table there are about 180,000 clones, about 83% of which are singletons. Sequences were obtained from peripheral blood. The receptor source for this set is a woman in her seventies with COVID-19, enrolled during active disease.

The rearrangement joins TRBV6-1 to TRBJ1-5; a possible D gene is TRBD1 (5 bases). V was trimmed by 2 bases and J by 4 bases, leaving 9 bases between them. The CDR3 length is 14 residues. CDR1 and CDR2 from the germline V gene are MNHNS and SASEGT. The CDR3, as DNA: TGTGCCAGCAGTGAAAACGGGGGTAATCAGCCCCAGCATTTT. It translates to CASSENGGNQPQHF.

The V call is TRBV5-1, the J call TRBJ2-1; D is ambiguous. The V end lost 6 bases, the J end lost 6 bases, and 13 bases lay between the germline ends. The germline V gene has CDR1 SGHRS and CDR2 YFSETQ. The CDR3 runs to 13 residues. CDR3 nucleotides: TGCGCCAGCACCACCACCTACAGCAATGAGCAGTTCTTC. Amino acids: CASTTTYSNEQFF.

This rearrangement joins TRBV5-1 to TRBJ2-5; 10 bases align to TRBD1. V lost 4 bases, J lost 3 bases, and 0 bases stayed unmatched. Per germline, CDR1 SGHRS and CDR2 YFSETQ. The CDR3 is made up of 13 amino acids. DNA of the CDR3: TGCGCCAGCAGCGGGACAGGGGAAGAGACCCAGTACTTC. Translated: CASSGTGEETQYF.

The chain carries TRBV5-1 and TRBJ1-5, with D possibly matching TRBD1 (5 bases). Germline V gene sequence: CDR1 SGHRS, CDR2 YFSETQ. The V end lost 0 bases, the J end lost 8 bases, and 12 bases lay between the germline ends. There are 14 residues in the CDR3. DNA for the CDR3: TGCGCCAGCAGCTTGGGGACACCGCTGGAGCCCCAGCATTTT. It yields the protein CASSLGTPLEPQHF. The full variable domain, with the rest looked up from reference TRBV5-1 and TRBJ1-5, is KAGVTQTPRYLIKTRGQQVTLSCSPISGHRSVSWYQQTPGQGLQFLFEYFSETQRNKGNFPGRFSGRQFSNSRSEMNVSTLELGDSALYLCASSLGTPLEPQHFGDGTRLSIL.

The CDR3 here is CASSKQGPTDTQYF. The CDR3, as DNA: TGTGCCAGTAGTAAACAGGGACCCACAGATACGCAGTATTTT. The chain uses TRBV19 and TRBJ2-3; D might be TRBD1 (6 bases). CDR3 length: 14 amino acids. The V and J ends lost 4 bases and 2 bases respectively, with 10 bases between them. Germline V gene sequence: CDR1 LNHDA, CDR2 SQIVND (reference sequence).

V is TRBV7-3 and J is TRBJ2-5; 13 nucleotides line up with TRBD2. The CDR3 extends over 16 amino acids. With V trimmed by 5 bases and J by 3 bases, 6 bases remained unmatched. Germline values: CDR1 SGHTA, CDR2 FQGTGA. CDR3 loop: CASSPGLAGVEETQYF. The DNA of the CDR3 is TGTGCCAGCAGCCCCGGACTAGCGGGAGTGGAAGAGACCCAGTACTTC.

The chain employs TRBV19 and TRBJ2-6; D is possibly TRBD1 (5 bases). Germline CDR1 is LNHDA and CDR2 is SQIVND (reference sequence). The V gene lost 4 bases and the J gene lost 3 bases, with 7 bases spanning the gap. This CDR3 is built from 14 residues. CDR3 sequence (DNA): TGTGCCAGTAGTACAGGGTTTGGGGCCAACGTCCTGACTTTC. This translates into CASSTGFGANVLTF. Based on the CDR3 plus reference TRBV19 and TRBJ2-6, the full variable domain is DGGITQSPKYLFRKEGQNVTLSCEQNLNHDAMYWYRQDPGQGLRLIYYSQIVNDFQKGDIAEGYSVSREKKESFPLTVTSAQKNPTAFYLCASSTGFGANVLTFGAGSRLTVL.

This chain uses TRBV28 with TRBJ1-5, with D maybe TRBD1 (5 bases). Germline V gives CDR1 MDHEN, CDR2 SYDVKM. The CDR3 is made up of 16 amino acids. V lost 8 bases, J lost 7 bases, and 24 bases lay in between. The DNA for the CDR3 is TGTGCCAGCCTCGATGGGGCCTTTTATGGTAACCAGCCCCAGCATTTT. The encoded protein is CASLDGAFYGNQPQHF.

This clone has a handful of counts. V and J are TRBV27 and TRBJ2-7, with TRBD1 identical over 7 bases. Trimming cost V 5 bases and J 5 bases; bases outside gene matches: 12. This CDR3 comprises 15 residues. Germline values: CDR1 MNHEY, CDR2 SMNVEV (reference sequence). The DNA for the CDR3 is TGTGCCAGCAGTAAACAGGGGCCCCGCCAGGACGAGCAGTACTTC. It yields the protein CASSKQGPRQDEQYF.